This T cell receptor (beta chain) was identified during a study of PD-1 blockade in classical Hodgkin lymphoma. Study results and caveats: TCR diversity rose significantly by C4D1 in CD4+ but not CD8+ cells.

TCRdb's table, derived via immunoSEQ multiplex PCR, lists solely in-frame clones and lacks some. The repertoire holds approximately 41,000 clones, with 86% as singletons. V was shortened by 2 bases and J by 0 bases, with 8 bases between the two germline ends. This CDR3 is 15 amino acids long. The germline gives CDR1 MNHEY, CDR2 SVGAGI. Every patient experienced relapse after autologous stem cell transplantation, and brentuximab vedotin exposure varied. Comments on this clone: The target antigen is unknown.

The sequence was collected from a human donor with classical Hodgkin lymphoma. V and J are TRBV6-5 and TRBJ1-3; D is uncertain. This specimen was peripheral blood mononuclear cells (PBMCs), taken before the second cycle of nivolumab. The CDR3 region has the DNA TGTGCCAGCAGTTACAGGGCCCTCTCTGGAAACACCATATATTTT. It specifies CASSYRALSGNTIYF.